Below are 18 T cell receptor beta chains sequenced from a single sample in a study of T-cell reconstitution after alpha-beta-depleted transplantation in children. Researchers prepared the TCRbeta library using unique molecular identifiers, the study reports. TCRdb re-called the PCR reads with MiXCR, one entry per CDR3 protein. The table shows roughly 180,000 distinct CDR3 sequences, with around 10% occurring only once. The material sequenced was PBMCs, taken before TCRalphabeta/CD19-depleted stem cell transplant. The origin of the receptors is a boy between 2 and 10 years old with acute myeloid leukemia, due to receive a stem cell transplant.

This clonotype was recorded many times. The chain has TRBV30 and TRBJ1-1; unclear D gene. The CDR3 has 14 residues. Germline CDR1 is GTSNPN and CDR2 is SVGIG (reference sequence). Trimming took 0 bases from V and 0 from J, leaving 8 bases between them. CDR3 in DNA: TGTGCCTGGAGTGTTGAGCCGATGAACACTGAAGCTTTCTTT. This gives the protein CAWSVEPMNTEAFF.

The rearrangement links TRBV20-1 to TRBJ2-2; 11 bases agree with TRBD2. The V gene end was trimmed by 1 base and the J gene end by 2 bases; junction bases not matched to a gene: 9. Looked up from germline, CDR1 is DFQATT and CDR2 is SNEGSKA (reference sequence). The CDR3 loop spans 18 amino acids. CDR3 sequence: CSARGFSGGAFNTGELFF. CDR3 bases: TGCAGTGCTAGAGGATTTAGCGGGGGGGCCTTTAACACCGGGGAGCTGTTTTTT.

Comment on this clonotype: A much larger clone lies a single base off, so this may be a read error. The rearrangement links TRBV7-7 to TRBJ2-3; no reliable D call. Germline V gives CDR1 SSHAT, CDR2 FNYEAQ (reference sequence). The CDR3 covers 13 residues. DNA for the CDR3: TGTGCTGGCAGCTCCAGCCACACAGATACGCAGTATTTT. Protein: CAGSSSHTDTQYF.

This clonotype came up many times. This sequence joins TRBV5-1 and TRBJ2-3, with D perhaps matching TRBD1 (5 bases). Trimming took 0 bases from V and 2 from J, leaving 10 bases between them. The CDR3 loop spans 15 amino acids. Germline V gives CDR1 SGHRS, CDR2 YFSETQ. The CDR3 DNA is TGCGCCAGCAGCTTGGTTGACAGCTACACAGATACGCAGTATTTT. Amino acids: CASSLVDSYTDTQYF.

This clonotype came up many times. The V call is TRBV5-1, the J call TRBJ2-1, with 12 bases aligning to TRBD2. The CDR3 contains 15 residues. The ends lost 0 bases at V and 9 bases at J; junction bases unmatched: 4. Germline V gene data show CDR1 as SGHRS and CDR2 as YFSETQ. Here the CDR3 DNA reads TGCGCCAGCAGCTTGGTCCTAGCGGGGGGGGTTGAGCAGTTCTTC. Protein sequence: CASSLVLAGGVEQFF.

In this sample, this clonotype turned up many times. The V gene is TRBV25-1, the J gene TRBJ2-1; no firm D call. V was shortened by 6 bases and J by 0 bases, with 12 bases between the two germline ends. The CDR3 spans 15 residues. Per germline, CDR1 MGHDK and CDR2 SYGVNS. In DNA, the CDR3 is TGTGCCAGCAGCCCATTTGCTATCTCCTACAATGAGCAGTTCTTC. This codes for CASSPFAISYNEQFF.

The sample holds many counts of this clonotype. The V and J genes are TRBV11-2 and TRBJ1-2; maybe TRBD1 (5 bases). The CDR3 is 15 amino acids. Between the trimmed V and J ends, which lost 3 bases and 0 bases, there was a span of 11 bases. CDR1 is SGHAT, CDR2 FQNNGV, per germline. This CDR3 reads CASSLGPRANYGYTF. As DNA, the CDR3 is TGTGCCAGCAGCTTGGGACCTAGGGCTAACTATGGCTACACCTTC.

This clonotype was seen at least ten times. The V call is TRBV5-1, the J call TRBJ2-7; TRBD1 matches at 8 bases. Germline V lookup: CDR1 SGHRS, CDR2 YFSETQ. The CDR3 is 13 residues long. V was pared by 7 bases and J by 2 bases, with 5 bases of the junction left unmatched. CDR3 bases: TGCGCCAGCGCCCCGGGACAGGCCTACGAGCAGTACTTC. Its translation is CASAPGQAYEQYF.

In its sample, this clonotype was seen many times. The chain employs TRBV6-2 or TRBV6-3 and TRBJ1-1; D gene uncertain. V was clipped by 4 bases and J by 2 bases, with 8 bases between them. Germline V gene sequence: CDR1 MNHEY, CDR2 SVGEGT. The CDR3 contains 13 residues. CDR3 sequence (DNA): TGTGCCAGCAGTTTTTCTACCAACACTGAAGCTTTCTTT. It is translated as CASSFSTNTEAFF.

Concerning this clonotype: This may be a read error, as it is one base from a much larger clone. The chain joins TRBV4-1 to TRBJ1-3; D not resolved. Germline V gives CDR1 MGHRA, CDR2 YSYEKL. This CDR3 has 16 amino acids. CDR3 residues: CASSQDRAISGNAIYF. The CDR3, as DNA: TGCGCCAGCAGCCAAGATAGAGCGATCTCTGGAAACGCCATATATTTT.

At least ten counts were recorded for this clonotype. The chain is built from TRBV7-8 and TRBJ2-2, with D maybe TRBD2 (7 bases). The germline V gene has CDR1 SGHVS and CDR2 FQNEAQ. V dropped 4 bases and J dropped 4 bases, with 16 bases sitting between them. CDR3 length equals 16 residues. The CDR3 protein is CASSSSGRGLTGELFF. CDR3 nucleotides: TGTGCCAGCAGCTCATCAGGGCGGGGGCTCACCGGGGAGCTGTTTTTT. The full variable domain, its missing parts supplied by reference TRBV7-8 and TRBJ2-2, is GAGVSQSPRYKVAKRGQDVALRCDPISGHVSLFWYQQALGQGPEFLTYFQNEAQLDKSGLPSDRFFAERPEGSVSTLKIQRTQQEDSAVYLCASSSSGRGLTGELFFGEGSRLTVL.

Ten or more counts support this clonotype. The chain links TRBV5-1 to TRBJ2-5; 7 bases line up with TRBD1. This CDR3 has 13 amino acids. Germline lookup yields CDR1 SGHRS and CDR2 YFSETQ. With 4 bases clipped from V and 5 bases from J, the junction kept 5 bases outside the gene matches. CDR3 region: CASSPTGFETQYF. In DNA, the CDR3 is TGCGCCAGCAGCCCGACAGGGTTTGAGACCCAGTACTTC.

This clonotype has ten or more counts. J is TRBJ2-2 and V is TRBV20-1; the D is unclear. Between the trimmed V and J ends, which lost 1 base and 3 bases, there was a span of 9 bases. Germline CDR1 DFQATT, CDR2 SNEGSKA (reference sequence). The CDR3 length is 14 residues. The CDR3 DNA reads TGCAGTGCTAGAGGGCAGACCTACACCGGGGAGCTGTTTTTT. Translated, it gives CSARGQTYTGELFF.

The table lists this clonotype with many counts. The rearrangement links TRBV7-3 to TRBJ1-4; TRBD1 agrees at 9 bases. The CDR3 loop spans 18 amino acids. Germline V lookup: CDR1 SGHTA, CDR2 FQGTGA. The V and J ends lost 6 bases and 0 bases, in that order; junction bases with no gene match: 11. The CDR3 sequence: CASSPGTGRIATNEKLFF. DNA for the CDR3: TGTGCCAGCAGTCCCGGGACAGGGAGAATAGCAACTAATGAAAAACTGTTTTTT.

The chain carries TRBV12-3 or TRBV12-4 and TRBJ1-1; no reliable D call. Trimming cost V 8 bases and J 2 bases, with 21 bases left between them. The CDR3 loop spans 16 amino acids. CDR3 DNA: TGTGCCAGCCTTACAGCTCTGCGAAAAAAAAACACTGAAGCTTTCTTT. Protein sequence: CASLTALRKKNTEAFF.

This clonotype was observed once. The chain employs TRBV3-1 and TRBJ2-5; 9 bases match TRBD2. CDR3 length: 15 residues. The germline V gene encodes CDR1 LGHDT and CDR2 YNNKEL (reference sequence). Losses at the gene ends were 10 bases for V and 6 bases for J; bases not matched to a gene: 15. CDR3 nucleotides: TGTGCCACCTCCCAAGGGCTAGCGGGATCCCAGACCCAGTACTTC. It codes for CATSQGLAGSQTQYF.

Remarks on this clonotype: One end of the junction is discordant with germline, which a read error may explain. The chain joins TRBV27 to TRBJ2-5; 13 nucleotides line up with TRBD2. The CDR3 is made up of 17 amino acids. Germline V lookup: CDR1 MNHEY, CDR2 SMNVEV (reference sequence). The CDR3 protein is CAGSFMTSGGPQETQYF. The DNA for the CDR3 is TGTGCCGGCAGTTTTATGACTAGCGGGGGGCCCCAAGAGACCCAGTACTTC.

This clonotype appeared many times. J is TRBJ1-2 and V is TRBV5-1; D not certain. This CDR3 has 13 residues. From germline, CDR1 is SGHRS and CDR2 YFSETQ. V lost 2 bases to trimming and J lost 5 bases, with 10 bases between them. CDR3 amino acids: CASSFVGSYGYTF. The CDR3 DNA is TGCGCCAGCAGCTTTGTGGGGTCGTATGGCTACACCTTC.